This TCR beta chain is drawn from a study of type 1 and type 2 diabetes patients. As for the study in general: Sequencing for the whole study yielded 18,976,912 paired-end reads.

To note about this clonotype: At one boundary the junction diverges from the germline segment, which might be a read error.

Genomic DNA was the PCR template. Multiplex PCR with 30 forward and 13 reverse primers amplified the TCR beta CDR3. TCRdb itself ran the multiplex PCR reads through MiXCR, one entry per CDR3 protein. The sample records 270,000 or so distinct CDR3 sequences, 47% being singletons. CDR1 and CDR2 from the germline V gene are LNHDA and SQIVND (reference sequence). This CDR3 contains 13 residues. Donors had no other autoimmune disease or infection in four weeks. Peripheral blood, 7.5 to 10 milliliters per participant, was collected. Input material: peripheral blood mononuclear cells (PBMCs). The sequence came from a man between 18 and 35 years old with type 2 diabetes. The chain recombines TRBV19 with TRBJ1-5; 8 bases are shared with TRBD1. The CDR3 here is CASSMDRVQSQHF. CDR3 sequence (DNA): TGTGCCAGTAGTATGGACAGGGTTCAGTCCCAGCATTTT.